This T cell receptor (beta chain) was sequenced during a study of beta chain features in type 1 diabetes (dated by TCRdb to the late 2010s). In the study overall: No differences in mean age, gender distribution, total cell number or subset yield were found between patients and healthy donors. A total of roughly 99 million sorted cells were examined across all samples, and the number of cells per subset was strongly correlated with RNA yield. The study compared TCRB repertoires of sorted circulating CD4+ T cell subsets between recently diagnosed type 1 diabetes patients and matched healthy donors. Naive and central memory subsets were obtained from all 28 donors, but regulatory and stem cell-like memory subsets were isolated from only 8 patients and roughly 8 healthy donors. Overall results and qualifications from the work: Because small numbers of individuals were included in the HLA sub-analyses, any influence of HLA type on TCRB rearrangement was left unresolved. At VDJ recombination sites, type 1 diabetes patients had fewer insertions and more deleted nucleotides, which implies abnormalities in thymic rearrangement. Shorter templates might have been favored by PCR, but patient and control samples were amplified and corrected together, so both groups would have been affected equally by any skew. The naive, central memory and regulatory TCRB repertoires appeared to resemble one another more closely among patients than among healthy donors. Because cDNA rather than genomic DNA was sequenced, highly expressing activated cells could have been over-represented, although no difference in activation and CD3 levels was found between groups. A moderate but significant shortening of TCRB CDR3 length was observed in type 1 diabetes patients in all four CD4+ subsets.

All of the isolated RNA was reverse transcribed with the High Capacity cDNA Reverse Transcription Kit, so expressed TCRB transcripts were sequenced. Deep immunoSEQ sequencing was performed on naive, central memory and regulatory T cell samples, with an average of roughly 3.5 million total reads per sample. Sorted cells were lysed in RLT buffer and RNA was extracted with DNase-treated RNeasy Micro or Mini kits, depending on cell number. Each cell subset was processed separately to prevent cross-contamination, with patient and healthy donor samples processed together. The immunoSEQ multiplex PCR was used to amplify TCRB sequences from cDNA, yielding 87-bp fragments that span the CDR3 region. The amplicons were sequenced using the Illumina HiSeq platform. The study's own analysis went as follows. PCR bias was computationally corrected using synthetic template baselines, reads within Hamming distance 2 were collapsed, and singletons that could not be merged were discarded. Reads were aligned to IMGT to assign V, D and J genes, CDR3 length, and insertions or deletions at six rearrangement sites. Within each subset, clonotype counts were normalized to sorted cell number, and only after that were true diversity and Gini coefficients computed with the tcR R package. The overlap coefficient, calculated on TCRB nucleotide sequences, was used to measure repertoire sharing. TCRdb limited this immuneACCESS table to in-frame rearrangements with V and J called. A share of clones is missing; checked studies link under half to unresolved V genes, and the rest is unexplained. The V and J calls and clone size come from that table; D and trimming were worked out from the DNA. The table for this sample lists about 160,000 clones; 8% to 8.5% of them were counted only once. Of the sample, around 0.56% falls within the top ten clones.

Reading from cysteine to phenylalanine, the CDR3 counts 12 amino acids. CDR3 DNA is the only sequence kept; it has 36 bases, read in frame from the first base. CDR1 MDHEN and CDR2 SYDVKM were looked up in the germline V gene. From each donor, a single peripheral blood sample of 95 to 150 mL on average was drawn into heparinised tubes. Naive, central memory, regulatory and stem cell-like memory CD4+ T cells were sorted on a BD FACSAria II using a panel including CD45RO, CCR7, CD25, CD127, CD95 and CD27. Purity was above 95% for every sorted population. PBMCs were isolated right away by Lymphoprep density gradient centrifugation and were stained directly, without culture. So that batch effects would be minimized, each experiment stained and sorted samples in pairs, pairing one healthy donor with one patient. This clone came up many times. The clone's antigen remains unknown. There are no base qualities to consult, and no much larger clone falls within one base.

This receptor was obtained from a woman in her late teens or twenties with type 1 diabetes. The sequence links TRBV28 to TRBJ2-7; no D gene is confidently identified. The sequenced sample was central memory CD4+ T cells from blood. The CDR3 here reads CAIEAPSYEQYF. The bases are TGTGCTATAGAGGCCCCCTCCTACGAGCAGTACTTC.